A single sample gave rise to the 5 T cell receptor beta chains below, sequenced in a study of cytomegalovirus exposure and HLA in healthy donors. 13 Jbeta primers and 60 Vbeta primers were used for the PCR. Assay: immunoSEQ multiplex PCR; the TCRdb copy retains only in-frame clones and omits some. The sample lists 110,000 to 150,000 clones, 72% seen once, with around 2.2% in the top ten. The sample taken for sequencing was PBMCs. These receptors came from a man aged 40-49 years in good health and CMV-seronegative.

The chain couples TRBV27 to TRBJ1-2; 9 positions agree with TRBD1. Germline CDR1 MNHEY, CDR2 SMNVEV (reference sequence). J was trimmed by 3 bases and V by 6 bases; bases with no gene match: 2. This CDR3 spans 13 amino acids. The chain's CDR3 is CASRGDRDYGYTF. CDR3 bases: TGTGCCAGCAGGGGGGACAGGGACTATGGCTACACCTTC.

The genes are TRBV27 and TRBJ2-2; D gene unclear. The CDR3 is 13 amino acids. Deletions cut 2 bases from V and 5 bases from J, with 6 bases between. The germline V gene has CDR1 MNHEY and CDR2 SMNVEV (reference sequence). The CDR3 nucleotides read TGTGCCAGCAGTTTAGGGCTTACCGGGGAGCTGTTTTTT. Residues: CASSLGLTGELFF.

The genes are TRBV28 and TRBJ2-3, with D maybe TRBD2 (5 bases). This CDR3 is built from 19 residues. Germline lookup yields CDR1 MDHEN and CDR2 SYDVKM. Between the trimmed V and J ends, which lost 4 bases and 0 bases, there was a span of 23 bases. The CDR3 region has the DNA TGTGCCAGCAGTTCAGCATTGGCCTCAGCCCCGGGGAGCACAGATACGCAGTATTTT. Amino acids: CASSSALASAPGSTDTQYF.

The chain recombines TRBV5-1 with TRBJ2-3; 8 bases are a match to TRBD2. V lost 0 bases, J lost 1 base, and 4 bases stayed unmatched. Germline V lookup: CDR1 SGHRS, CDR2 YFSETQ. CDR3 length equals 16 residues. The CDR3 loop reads CASSLAQAGGTDTQYF. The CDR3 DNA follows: TGCGCCAGCAGCTTGGCCCAAGCGGGAGGCACAGATACGCAGTATTTT.

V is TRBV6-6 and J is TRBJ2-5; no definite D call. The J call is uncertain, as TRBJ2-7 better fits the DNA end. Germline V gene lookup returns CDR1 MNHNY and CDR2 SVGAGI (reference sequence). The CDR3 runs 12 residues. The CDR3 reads CASSSPSYEQYF. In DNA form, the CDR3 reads TGTGCCAGCAGTTCACCTTCCTACGAGCAGTACTTC.